Listed below are T cell receptor beta chains from one sample, sequenced in a study of T cells in Graves' hyperthyroidism and ophthalmopathy. TCRdb fed the multiplex PCR reads into MiXCR, producing one record per CDR3 protein. The data contain 450,000 to 700,000 distinct CDR3 sequences, 46% of them seen just once; the ten biggest clones take up approximately 7.5%. The material sequenced was peripheral blood or thyroid tissue (not recorded which). The source of these receptors is a woman under 30 with Graves' hyperthyroidism. CDR3s leave out the opening cysteine and the closing phenylalanine or tryptophan. A D gene is named only where the DNA matches it firmly.

cdr3_aa j_call v_call d_call
SAGETQY TRBJ2-5 TRBV20-1 NA
SVVEGSYEH TRBJ1-5 TRBV29-1 NA
AKFLTVHCGYT TRBJ1-2 TRBV6-1 NA
SARNNTE TRBJ2-7 TRBV20-1 NA
ASSLSGRDNEQF NA TRBV7-3 TRBD2
SRLRGAGQPQH TRBJ1-5 TRBV29-1 NA
AISEAVVTADTQY TRBJ2-3 TRBV10-3 NA
ASSATVVGYGYT TRBJ1-2 TRBV12-3/TRBV12-4 NA
ASSLVTEDTQY TRBJ2-3 TRBV7-9 NA
SVSRTSGLHSGANVLT TRBJ2-6 TRBV29-1 TRBD2
ASSPGTEKLF TRBJ1-4 TRBV9 NA
ASSCNPLAGTNTGELF TRBJ2-2 TRBV9 TRBD2
SVEVGGSGDGETQY TRBJ2-5 TRBV29-1 NA
ASSLEGLALSYEQY TRBJ2-7 TRBV5-1 NA
SASLSEKAF TRBJ1-1 TRBV20-1 NA
ASSHPGQDREQY NA TRBV7-9 TRBD1
ASSLRGENGELF TRBJ2-2 TRBV11-3 NA